This T cell receptor (beta chain) was found in a study of T cell responses to AZD1222 COVID-19 vaccine. Notes on the study in general: Distributed over spike, vaccine-associated CD4 TCRs predominated at 160-218 and 743-854. Unmutated variant regions are reportedly targeted by nearly half of spike-specific TCRs.

V was pared by 4 bases and J by 2 bases, with 14 bases between. Germline-derived CDR1 and CDR2 are KGHDR and SFDVKD. The CDR3 runs to 15 residues. Remarks on this clone: Its antigen remains unknown.

TCRdb's copy holds only in-frame clones and misses some; the assay was immunoSEQ multiplex PCR. The sample consists of under 70,000 clones, roughly three quarters of them appearing once. The clonotype originates from an adult in good health. Specimen: peripheral blood, collected on day 0 of AZD1222 vaccination. The V call is TRBV24-1, the J call TRBJ2-7, with D possibly matching TRBD1 (6 bases). CDR3 in amino acids: CATSDPTGLTYEQYF. The DNA for the CDR3 is TGTGCCACCAGTGACCCGACAGGTCTGACCTACGAGCAGTACTTC.